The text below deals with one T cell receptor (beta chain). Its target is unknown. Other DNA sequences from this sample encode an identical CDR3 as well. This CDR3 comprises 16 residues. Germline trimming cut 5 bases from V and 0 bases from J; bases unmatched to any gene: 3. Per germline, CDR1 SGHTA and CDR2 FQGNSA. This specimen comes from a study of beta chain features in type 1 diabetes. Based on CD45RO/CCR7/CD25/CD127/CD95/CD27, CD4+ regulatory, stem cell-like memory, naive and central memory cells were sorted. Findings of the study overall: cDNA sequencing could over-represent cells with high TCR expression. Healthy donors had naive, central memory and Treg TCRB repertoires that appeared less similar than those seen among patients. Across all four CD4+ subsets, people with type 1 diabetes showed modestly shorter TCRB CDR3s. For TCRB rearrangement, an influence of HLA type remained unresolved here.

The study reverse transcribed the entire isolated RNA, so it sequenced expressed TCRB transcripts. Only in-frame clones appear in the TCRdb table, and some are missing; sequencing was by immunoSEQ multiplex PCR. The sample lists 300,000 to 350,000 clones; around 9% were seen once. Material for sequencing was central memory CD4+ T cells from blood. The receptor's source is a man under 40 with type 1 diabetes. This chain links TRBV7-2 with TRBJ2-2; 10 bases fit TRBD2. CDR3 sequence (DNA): TGTGCCAGCAGCCTAACTAGCGGGGCGAACACCGGGGAGCTGTTTTTT. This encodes CASSLTSGANTGELFF.